This TCR beta chain is from a study of cytomegalovirus exposure and HLA in healthy donors (dated by TCRdb to the late 2010s). With respect to the entire study: According to a later analysis, one platform produced both the 100 to 150 validation repertoires and the roughly 660 repertoires of the first cohort. The study was designed to test whether signatures of past pathogen exposure could be identified by cataloging public T cell receptors. Along with the approximately 650-subject first cohort, a separate validation cohort of over a hundred different subjects was used. To predict cytomegalovirus infection status, the study brought together high-throughput TCR immunosequencing, statistical association of individual TCRs with disease status, and machine learning.

As to this clone: It has no known antigen specificity. There are no base qualities to consult, and no much larger clone falls within one base.

Separate from the roughly 700-subject first cohort, the validation cohort of 90 to 150 subjects was the group to which the donors belonged. Libraries were constructed by the immunoSEQ multiplex PCR assay. Per the original workflow: A statistical classification framework was built for diagnosing cytomegalovirus status from the catalog of TCR beta chain sequences. Entries here come from immuneACCESS through TCRdb and include only in-frame sequences with V and J called. Some clones fail to appear in such tables; in the studies checked, an unresolved V gene covers under half of the shortfall, and the cause of the remainder is unknown. The V and J calls and clone size come from that table; D and trimming were worked out from the DNA. Here the sample has 150,000 to 200,000 clones; around 80% occur a single time. The ten largest clones add up to over 0.95% of the sample. The CDR3 starts with the cysteine, ends with the phenylalanine, and has 12 residues. Only the CDR3 region is kept as DNA, spanning 36 bases read in frame from base 1. CDR1 and CDR2 are read off the germline V gene as MDHEN and SYDVKM. V is cut by 7 bases and J by 4 bases, and the space between the germline ends is 11 bases.

Results the study describes overall, beyond this receptor: In a later analysis, TCRs clustered in the first cohort were found to also tend to co-occur in the approximately 120 validation repertoires, with approximately 93% of cluster scores above 0. According to the authors, the approach could potentially be generalized to other disease states and immunological phenotypes. The study listed 164 TCR beta chains as associated with cytomegalovirus. While some public TCRs were present in many individuals, most TCR sequences turned up only very rarely across donors. A later analysis lacked HLA typing for the validation cohort, so it scored co-occurrence in that cohort across all 110 or so repertoires. Cytomegalovirus status was reported to be diagnosed by the classifier with high specificity and sensitivity in both the original and validation cohorts. Three of the identified cytomegalovirus-associated TCR beta chains were confirmed in vitro to be specific for cytomegalovirus antigens.

Here the chain combines TRBV28 and TRBJ2-7; 5 matching bases give a weak D call of TRBD1. Sample: PBMCs. This TCR was recovered from a woman aged 25-40 years in good health and CMV-seronegative. Here the CDR3 is given as CASNSDSYEQYF. The nucleotide sequence is TGTGCCAGCAACTCAGACAGTTACGAGCAGTACTTC.